Presented here are 12 T cell receptor beta chains from one specimen sequenced in a study of CD8+CD57+ T cells in acquired aplastic anemia. Using genomic DNA as the template, TCR beta VDJ and CDR3 profiling was carried out. In TCRdb, the reads were re-called with MiXCR into one record per CDR3 protein. Of a few hundred thousand distinct CDR3 sequences listed, roughly half are singletons. Input material: sorted CD4+, CD8+, or CD8+CD57+ T cells (not recorded which) from PBMCs. Source of these receptors: a human donor with severe aplastic anemia or a healthy control (not recorded which).

The CDR3 sequence is CASRKAGGNNEQFF. As DNA, the CDR3 is TGTGCCAGCAGGAAAGCGGGAGGCAACAATGAGCAGTTCTTC. The chain is built from TRBV12-3 or TRBV12-4 and TRBJ2-1; 9 bases fit TRBD2. J was trimmed by 5 bases and V by 6 bases; bases with no gene match: 5. The CDR3 has 14 residues.

In its sample, this clonotype was seen once. The chain links TRBV7-3 to TRBJ2-1; D call uncertain. Germline CDR1 SGHTA, CDR2 FQGTGA. The CDR3 runs to 15 residues. V dropped 3 bases and J dropped 0 bases, with 9 bases sitting between them. The CDR3 nucleotides read TGTGCCAGCAGCTTTGCAGCTGCCTCCTACAATGAGCAGTTCTTC. It codes for CASSFAAASYNEQFF.

This clonotype was detected once. A read error may account for a junction end that differs from germline. The chain has TRBV20-1 and TRBJ1-4, with D unresolved. Germline lookup yields CDR1 DFQATT and CDR2 SNEGSKA (reference sequence). The CDR3 consists of 14 residues. The DNA for the CDR3 is TGCAGTGCTAGAGACCGACGGAGAGATGAAAGACTGTTTTTT. This codes for CSARDRRRDERLFF.

This clonotype appeared many times. The CDR3 loop reads CSARSVKGEWQETQYF. The CDR3 DNA sequence: TGCAGTGCTAGATCGGTAAAGGGAGAGTGGCAAGAGACCCAGTACTTC. The J gene is TRBJ2-5, the V gene TRBV20-1; D is perhaps TRBD2 (5 bases). This CDR3 region has 16 residues. The ends were cut back, 2 bases at V and 2 bases at J, with 18 bases in the middle. CDR1 is DFQATT and CDR2 is SNEGSKA in the germline V gene (reference sequence).

The V gene is TRBV9, the J gene TRBJ1-6, with 11 nucleotides matching TRBD1. This CDR3 comprises 16 residues. V lost 2 bases and J lost 6; bases outside the gene matches: 4. Per germline, CDR1 SGDLS and CDR2 YYNGEE. CDR3 bases: TGTGCCAGCAGCGTGACCGGGACAGGGGGTAATTCACCCCTCCACTTT. Translation gives CASSVTGTGGNSPLHF.

The rearrangement joins TRBV7-3 to TRBJ2-3; D perhaps matches TRBD2 (7 bases). V lost 2 bases and J lost 2, with 20 bases in between. The CDR3 has 18 residues. The germline V gene encodes CDR1 SGHTA and CDR2 FQGTGA. CDR3 DNA sequence: TGTGCCAGCAGCTTAGTGGGGGGGCGGGAGAGGTTCACAGATACGCAGTATTTT. As protein: CASSLVGGRERFTDTQYF.

About this clonotype itself: Possible read error: a much larger clone is one base away. J is TRBJ2-6 and V is TRBV6-4; D is perhaps TRBD1 (5 bases). The CDR3 length is 14 residues. Germline CDR1 and CDR2: MRHNA and SNTAGT. V lost 6 bases and J 0 bases, leaving 6 bases between the germline ends. The CDR3 nucleotides are TGTGCCAGCAGAGACAGCTCTGGGGCCAACGTCCTGACTTTC. Translated: CASRDSSGANVLTF.

This clonotype was counted many times. V and J are TRBV27 and TRBJ1-5; D is uncertain. V was cut by 5 bases and J by 0 bases, with 8 bases left in between. Looked up from germline, CDR1 is MNHEY and CDR2 is SMNVEV (reference sequence). This CDR3 has 14 residues. The CDR3 nucleotides are TGTGCCAGCAGTCCCGGAGATAGCAATCAGCCCCAGCATTTT. Encoded protein: CASSPGDSNQPQHF.

This clonotype has more than one count but fewer than ten. J is TRBJ1-1 and V is TRBV15; D gene ambiguous. The CDR3 totals 13 residues. The ends were cut back, 1 base at V and 0 bases at J, with 3 bases in the middle. The V gene's germline CDR1 is LNHNV and CDR2 YYDKDF (reference sequence). The CDR3: CATSRALNTEAFF. CDR3 DNA: TGTGCCACCAGCAGAGCGCTGAACACTGAAGCTTTCTTT. Full variable domain (outside the CDR3, taken from reference TRBV15 and TRBJ1-1): DAMVIQNPRYQVTQFGKPVTLSCSQTLNHNVMYWYQQKSSQAPKLLFHYYDKDFNNEADTPDNFQSRRPNTSFCFLDIRSPGLGDTAMYLCATSRALNTEAFFGQGTRLTVV.

The V gene is TRBV5-1, the J gene TRBJ2-3; 9 bases match TRBD1. Germline V CDR1 and CDR2: SGHRS, YFSETQ. The J segment lost 1 base and the V segment lost 0 bases, leaving 3 bases of the junction unmatched. This CDR3 has 16 amino acids. In DNA form, the CDR3 reads TGCGCCAGCAGCTTGGCGGACAGGGGACGCACAGATACGCAGTATTTT. The encoded protein is CASSLADRGRTDTQYF.

The chain uses TRBV20-1 and TRBJ2-5; no definite D call. The CDR3 runs 13 residues. Trimming took 3 bases from V and 5 from J, leaving 13 bases between them. Germline CDR1 reads DFQATT; CDR2 reads SNEGSKA (reference sequence). Here the CDR3 reads CSASPGSRETQYF. The DNA for the CDR3 is TGCAGTGCTAGCCCCGGATCGAGGGAGACCCAGTACTTC.

This chain connects TRBV7-6 to TRBJ2-1; 10 bases are shared with TRBD2. The CDR3 extends over 15 amino acids. Germline V gene lookup returns CDR1 SGHVS and CDR2 FNYEAQ. Unmatched junction bases numbered 3, after V lost 5 bases and J lost 2 bases. In DNA, the CDR3 is TGTGCCAGCAGCATAAGCGGGAGGGCCTACAATGAGCAGTTCTTC. This translates into CASSISGRAYNEQFF.